Following are 2 T cell receptor beta chains from one sample sequenced in a study of blood T cell repertoires in COVID-19 (dated by TCRdb to about 2020). Library creation used the immunoSEQ multiplex PCR assay. TCRdb took over this immuneACCESS table, retaining in-frame rearrangements with V and J assigned. Such tables are incomplete; in checked studies, under half of the missing clones stem from an unresolved V gene, and the remainder is unexplained. This sample comprises around 150,000 clones, more than 75% of them detected only once. The ten top clones hold about 2.5% of the sample. The sample comprised peripheral blood. These receptors were obtained from a man over 45 with active COVID-19.

This clone was seen more than once but under ten times. The same CDR3 is also encoded by other DNA sequences in this sample. The chain combines TRBV18 with TRBJ2-7, with a weak D call TRBD2 (5 bases). The CDR3 loop spans 13 amino acids. With 3 bases removed from V and 2 bases from J, the gap between germline ends came to 8 bases. Looked up from germline, CDR1 is KGHSH and CDR2 is LQKENI. CDR3 amino acids: CASSPQRAYEQYF. In DNA form, the CDR3 reads TGTGCCAGCTCACCGCAGAGGGCCTACGAGCAGTACTTC.

This clone was recorded only once. This chain joins TRBV7-8 and TRBJ2-1; TRBD2 matches 10 bases. J was trimmed by 6 bases and V by 0 bases; bases with no gene match: 2. The CDR3 extends over 15 amino acids. CDR1 and CDR2 from the germline V gene are SGHVS and FQNEAQ. CDR3 residues: CASSLASGGANEQFF. The CDR3 bases are TGTGCCAGCAGCTTAGCAAGCGGGGGGGCCAATGAGCAGTTCTTC. The full variable domain, completed using reference TRBV7-8 and TRBJ2-1, is GAGVSQSPRYKVAKRGQDVALRCDPISGHVSLFWYQQALGQGPEFLTYFQNEAQLDKSGLPSDRFFAERPEGSVSTLKIQRTQQEDSAVYLCASSLASGGANEQFFGPGTRLTVL.